This TCR beta chain emerged from a study of cytomegalovirus exposure and HLA in healthy donors. Study as a whole: It was reported in a later analysis that the 100 to 150 validation repertoires used the same platform as the approximately 600 first-cohort repertoires.

Separate from the roughly 720-subject first cohort was the approximately 120-subject validation cohort, to which the donors belonged. About this clone: Its antigen is unidentified.

Profiling relied on immunoSEQ multiplex PCR, and the TCRdb table lists in-frame clones only, not all of them. This sample has about 190,000 clones, with about 80% found just once. The study, taken as a whole, reports: First-cohort TCR clusters tended to co-occur in the 90 to 150 validation repertoires, a later analysis found. In vitro testing confirmed a few CMV-associated chains as specific for CMV antigens.

This CDR3 contains 14 residues. Germline V CDR1 and CDR2: MDHEN, SYDVKM. V dropped 9 bases and J dropped 6; count of bases not matched to a gene: 8. The V call is TRBV28, the J call TRBJ2-3, with TRBD2 identical over 11 bases. The receptor was isolated from a man younger than 35 in good health and CMV-seropositive. Material for sequencing was PBMCs. CDR3: CASHSSGRRDTQYF. The CDR3 DNA is TGTGCCAGTCACTCTAGCGGGAGGCGGGATACGCAGTATTTT. Supplemented by reference TRBV28 and TRBJ2-3, the full variable domain reads DVKVTQSSRYLVKRTGEKVFLECVQDMDHENMFWYRQDPGLGLRLIYFSYDVKMKEKGDIPEGYSVSREKKERFSLILESASTNQTSMYLCASHSSGRRDTQYFGPGTRLTVL.